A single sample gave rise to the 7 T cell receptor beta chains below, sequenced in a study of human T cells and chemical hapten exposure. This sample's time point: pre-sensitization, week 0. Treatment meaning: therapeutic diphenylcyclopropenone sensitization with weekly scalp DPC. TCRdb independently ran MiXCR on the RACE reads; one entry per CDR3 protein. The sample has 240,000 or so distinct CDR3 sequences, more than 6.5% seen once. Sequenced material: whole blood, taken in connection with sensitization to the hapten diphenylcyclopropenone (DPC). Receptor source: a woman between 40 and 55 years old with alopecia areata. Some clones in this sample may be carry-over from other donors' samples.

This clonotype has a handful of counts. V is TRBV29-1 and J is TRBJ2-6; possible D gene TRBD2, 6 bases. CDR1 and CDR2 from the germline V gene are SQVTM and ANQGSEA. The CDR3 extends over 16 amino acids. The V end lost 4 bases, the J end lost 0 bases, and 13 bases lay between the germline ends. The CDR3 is CSVGGAGLSGANVLTF. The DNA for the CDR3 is TGCAGCGTTGGGGGAGCGGGTCTCTCTGGGGCCAACGTCCTGACTTTC.

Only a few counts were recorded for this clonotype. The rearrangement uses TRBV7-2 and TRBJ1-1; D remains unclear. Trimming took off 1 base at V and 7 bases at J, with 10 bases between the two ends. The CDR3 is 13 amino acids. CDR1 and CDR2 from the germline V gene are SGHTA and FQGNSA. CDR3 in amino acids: CASSLVEDLEAFF. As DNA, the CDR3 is TGTGCCAGCAGCTTAGTGGAAGATCTTGAAGCTTTCTTT.

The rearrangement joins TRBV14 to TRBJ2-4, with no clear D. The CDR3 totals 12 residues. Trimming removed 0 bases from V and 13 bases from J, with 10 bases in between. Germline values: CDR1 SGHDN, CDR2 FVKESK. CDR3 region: CASSQEGLRQYF. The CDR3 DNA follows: TGTGCCAGCAGCCAAGAGGGTTTGCGGCAGTACTTC.

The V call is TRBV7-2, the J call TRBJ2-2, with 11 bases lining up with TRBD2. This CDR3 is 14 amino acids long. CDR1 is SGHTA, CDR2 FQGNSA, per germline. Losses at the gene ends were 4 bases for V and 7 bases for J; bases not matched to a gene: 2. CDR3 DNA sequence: TGTGCCAGCAGCTCTCTAGCGGGAGGCGGGGAGCTGTTTTTT. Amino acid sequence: CASSSLAGGGELFF.

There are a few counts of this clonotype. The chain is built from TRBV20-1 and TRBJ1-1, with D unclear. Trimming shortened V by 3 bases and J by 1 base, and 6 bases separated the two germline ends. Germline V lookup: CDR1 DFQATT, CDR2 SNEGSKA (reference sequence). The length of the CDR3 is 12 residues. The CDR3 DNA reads TGCAGTGCTAGTTGGTCGAACACTGAAGCTTTCTTT. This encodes CSASWSNTEAFF.

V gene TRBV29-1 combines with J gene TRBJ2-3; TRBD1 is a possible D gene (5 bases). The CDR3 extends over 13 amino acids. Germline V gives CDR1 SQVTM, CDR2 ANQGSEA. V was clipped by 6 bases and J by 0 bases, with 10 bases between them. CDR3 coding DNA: TGCAGCGTACAGGAGCTTAGCACAGATACGCAGTATTTT. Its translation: CSVQELSTDTQYF.

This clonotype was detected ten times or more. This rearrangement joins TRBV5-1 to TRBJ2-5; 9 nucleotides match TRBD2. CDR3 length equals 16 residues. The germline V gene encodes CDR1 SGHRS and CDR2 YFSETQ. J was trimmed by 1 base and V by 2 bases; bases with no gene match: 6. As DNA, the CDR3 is TGCGCCAGCAGCTTCCCGGGACTAGCTGCCCAAGAGACCCAGTACTTC. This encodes CASSFPGLAAQETQYF.